Listed here is a single T cell receptor (beta chain). This clone was seen more than once but under ten times. The antigen it recognizes is unknown. The sample holds no much larger clone one base away, and base qualities are not on file. Library preparation was by the immunoSEQ multiplex PCR assay. In most patients, genomic DNA was isolated using the Qiagen DNeasy Blood and Tissue Kit and sent frozen to Adaptive Biotechnologies for TCR sequencing. For most patients, genomic DNA was subjected to high-throughput TCR-beta CDR3 sequencing by Adaptive Biotechnologies. On the authors' methods: Adaptive's ImmunoSEQ software was the source of the TCR sequencing data for 15 to 20 patients, while a few other patients were processed with MiXCR and VDJtools. CD4 versus CD8 sorting errors were corrected by removing sequences found in both subsets at a frequency ratio below 5:1. CDR3 nucleotide sequences shared between donor and recipient were removed because their origin could not be assigned. Alloreactive clones required at least 2-fold expansion over unstimulated cells and minimum CFSE-low frequency of 0.002% (template counts) or 0.001% (read counts). Clones detected in sequenced pre-transplant spleen, lymph node, or MLR CFSE-low populations of the donor or recipient were defined as mappable. Cumulative frequency of alloreactive clones was calculated as a percentage of all sequences weighted by copy number. TCRdb carries this immuneACCESS record with in-frame sequences only. Its versions omit some clonotypes, under half of them owing to an unresolved V gene in the studies checked, with the rest unexplained. V and J calls and clone size are copied from that table; D and trimming were computed from the DNA. The sample includes around 96,000 clones, with 80% to 95% observed a single time. Clones ranked in the top ten supply around 0.17% of the sample.

The time point label for this specimen denotes: cells obtained before transplantation from donor or recipient. CD3+CD4+ and CD3+CD8+ populations were FACS-sorted from unstimulated pre-transplant donor and recipient cells taken from spleen or lymph nodes. This entry belongs to a study of graft-versus-host responses after intestinal transplantation (dated by TCRdb to the early 2020s). About the study as a whole: The transplants that recipients received were multivisceral, liver-intestinal, or isolated intestinal. Rather than being sequenced by the commercial service, samples from a few later patients were sequenced in-house on an Illumina MiSeq and processed with MiXCR. Donor T cell macrochimerism was defined as a peak of at least 4% donor T cells among recipient peripheral blood mononuclear cells. The cohort enrolled about two dozen intestinal transplant recipients, one of whom was a retransplant, and 3 patients without pretransplant specimens were excluded. Every recipient was given anti-thymocyte globulin induction, followed by roughly 3 years of maintenance tacrolimus and steroids. Graft-versus-host and host-versus-graft alloreactive T cell clones were tracked in the graft, circulation and bone marrow after intestinal transplantation using bulk TCR-beta CDR3 sequencing. Alloreactive clones were identified by sequencing pre-transplant mixed lymphocyte reaction products and comparing them with unstimulated pre-transplant donor and recipient T cells. Overall study outcomes, separate from this receptor: In patients with donor T cell macrochimerism, the allografts had high GvH to HvG T cell clonal ratios. The relatively low number and heterogeneity of intestinal transplant patients limited the conclusions. Early after transplant, peak levels of circulating GvH clones were associated with declines in HvG clones. GvH clones were detected in recipient bone marrow, and some appeared earlier in ileal mucosa or blood, consistent with an intestinal mucosal origin.

The source is a human donor who received an intestinal transplant. This material consisted of unstimulated CD4+ T cells sorted from spleen or lymph node cells, taken before intestinal transplant.

The sequence in DNA is TGTGCCAGCAGTGAAATTTGGACAGCTTCTCAGCCCCAGCATTTT. This gives the protein CASSEIWTASQPQHF. The sequence is built from TRBV6-1 and TRBJ1-5; TRBD1 is a weak D gene call, 6 bases matching. V is reduced by 2 bases and J by 6 bases, leaving a spacing of 14 bases between them. From the germline V gene, CDR1 is MNHNS and CDR2 is SASEGT. The CDR3 measures 15 amino acids from cysteine to phenylalanine. Just the 45-base CDR3 DNA is kept, in frame starting at base 1.